The T cell receptor beta chain under discussion was sequenced for a study of T cells in Graves' hyperthyroidism and ophthalmopathy. RNA transcripts yielded amplified TCR beta CDR3 regions. The HTBI primer set served for first-round RT-PCR of the TCR CDR3. TCRdb redid the calling of the multiplex PCR reads with MiXCR, one entry per CDR3 protein. The repertoire includes hundreds of thousands of distinct CDR3 sequences, nearly 20% of them detected once, and 40% to 50% sits in the top ten. This clonotype was seen a handful of times. Disease duration was under 3 months in the ophthalmopathy patients, who also had a Clinical Activity Score of at least 3 and a NOSPECS grade of at least 4. The PBMCs were sourced from fresh peripheral blood (about 10 ml). V lost 6 bases to trimming and J lost 2 bases, with 11 bases between them. CDR1 is MNHEY, CDR2 SVGEGT, per germline. This CDR3 has 13 amino acids.

The sequencing input was blood. This receptor was identified in a man in his forties with Graves' ophthalmopathy. This sequence joins TRBV6-2 or TRBV6-3 and TRBJ2-7; a possible D gene is TRBD2 (5 bases). CDR3 in amino acids: CASRKTGTYEQYF. In DNA form, the CDR3 reads TGTGCCAGCAGGAAAACGGGGACCTACGAGCAGTACTTC.